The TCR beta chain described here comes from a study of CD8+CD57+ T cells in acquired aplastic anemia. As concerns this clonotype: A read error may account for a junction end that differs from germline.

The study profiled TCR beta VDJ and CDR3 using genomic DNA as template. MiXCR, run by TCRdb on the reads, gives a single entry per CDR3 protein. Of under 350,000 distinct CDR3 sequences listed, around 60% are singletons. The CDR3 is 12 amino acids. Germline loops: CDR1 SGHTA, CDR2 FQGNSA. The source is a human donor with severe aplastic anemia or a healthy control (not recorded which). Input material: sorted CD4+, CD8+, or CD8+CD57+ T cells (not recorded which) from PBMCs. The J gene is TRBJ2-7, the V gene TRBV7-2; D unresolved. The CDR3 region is CASGLERHEQYF. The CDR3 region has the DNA TGTGCCAGCGGCTTGGAGAGACACGAGCAGTACTTC.